The source of this TCR beta chain is a study of blood T cell repertoires in COVID-19 (TCRdb year 2020). In terms of the full investigation: The collaborator samples originated in the United States, Italy and Spain and spanned the acute and convalescent phases of COVID-19. The prospective study material was composed of cDNA or gDNA derived from T cells, B-cell-depleted T cells, or PBMCs. The dataset comprised deeply sampled blood TCRbeta repertoires from subjects exposed to, actively infected with, or recovered from COVID-19. The repertoires were released in a freely available public database meant as a resource for research on the immune response to SARS-CoV-2. Samples were obtained from the ongoing ImmuneRACE study (first 160 participants) and from over 1,000 subjects provided by 6 global collaborators. Nearly every sample came with metadata listing a de-identified subject ID, COVID-19 status, age in years and sex. Where available, HLA class I and class II types were obtained from metadata supplied by the sample provider rather than from assay-based typing.

Looking up the germline V gene yields CDR1 KGHSH and CDR2 LQKENI. Including cysteine and phenylalanine, the CDR3 has 14 amino acids. The kept DNA is CDR3 alone, 42 bases in frame from the first base. Trimming leaves V shorter by 3 bases and J shorter by 7 bases, with the junction holding 5 bases beyond the gene matches. Note on this clone: Which antigen it targets is not known. No much larger clonotype is one base removed from it; base qualities were not supplied.

Whole blood was collected in K2EDTA tubes by collaborating institutions according to the institutions' own protocols. Collaborator samples were shipped for TCRbeta analysis as frozen whole blood, isolated PBMCs, or DNA extracted from either sample type. The paper as a whole reports these results and caveats: How much clinical and demographic metadata was included differed by source and by participant, and the metadata was provided uncurated.

TCRbeta CDR3 regions were amplified from genomic DNA using the immunoSEQ Assay, a bias-controlled multiplex PCR. In the authors' own workflow: Within the assay, amplification of reference gene primers was used to estimate how many nucleated cells each sample contained. Sequence reads were collapsed and filtered to measure the absolute abundance of every unique TCRbeta CDR3 rearrangement. Productive Simpson clonality was computed per sample as the square root of Simpson's diversity index over productive rearrangements. TCRdb provides this immuneACCESS table in a form limited to in-frame rearrangements. Some clones are lacking; in checked studies, under half of them reflect an unresolved V gene, and why the rest are absent is not known. Clone size and the V and J calls come from that table; the DNA yielded D and trimming. For this sample there are approximately 150,000 clones; roughly 84% appear just once. About a tenth of the sample is taken by the ten largest.

Recombination connected TRBV18 to TRBJ2-1; TRBD1 agrees with 8 junctional bases. The sequence derives from a man aged 60 to 75 with active or convalescent COVID-19. The sequencing sample was made of peripheral blood. Here is the DNA: TGTGCCAGCTCACCTCCACAGGGGGGAAATGAGCAGTTCTTC. It codes for CASSPPQGGNEQFF. Outside the CDR3, residues come from the reference TRBV18 and TRBJ2-1 proteins, so the full variable domain is: NAGVMQNPRHLVRRRGQEARLRCSPMKGHSHVYWYRQLPEEGLKFMVYLQKENIIDESGMPKERFSAEFPKEGPSILRIQQVVRGDSAAYFCASSPPQGGNEQFFGPGTRLTVL.